The T cell receptor beta chain described here comes from a study of cytomegalovirus exposure and HLA in healthy donors. Primers included in the PCR were 60 Vbeta and 13 Jbeta primers. Repertoires were generated with immunoSEQ multiplex PCR, while TCRdb's copy carries only in-frame clones and drops some. The repertoire holds 150,000 to 200,000 clones, 65% to 70% seen once, with 4% to 5.5% in the top ten. Germline CDR1 is SQVTM and CDR2 is ANQGSEA. The CDR3 covers 13 residues. V gave up 6 bases and J gave up 2 bases; unmatched junction bases: 5. The rearrangement joins TRBV29-1 to TRBJ1-1; 8 nucleotides line up with TRBD1. The sample consisted of PBMCs. The sequence came from a woman aged 18 to 35 in good health and CMV-seropositive. CDR3 region: CSVLGQGNTEAFF. CDR3 nucleotide sequence: TGCAGCGTCCTAGGACAGGGAAACACTGAAGCTTTCTTT.